Following are 27 T cell receptor beta chains from one sample sequenced in a study of control samples from healthy donors and cancer patients. Libraries were prepared by immunoSEQ multiplex PCR; TCRdb keeps only in-frame clonotypes and omits some of them. The data contain around 230,000 clones, roughly 94% of them singletons. The sequenced sample was blood. The receptors here all came from a man aged 50 to 60 in good health.

There are a few counts of this clone. The chain joins TRBV29-1 to TRBJ2-7, with D uncertain. The V end lost 1 base, the J end lost 2 bases, and 12 bases lay between the germline ends. This CDR3 spans 14 amino acids. The germline gives CDR1 SQVTM, CDR2 ANQGSEA. The CDR3 loop is CSVEVAASTYEQYF. DNA of the CDR3: TGCAGCGTTGAAGTTGCGGCCAGTACCTACGAGCAGTACTTC.

The chain combines TRBV6-5 with TRBJ1-4; 9 bases align to TRBD1. Per germline, CDR1 MNHEY and CDR2 SVGAGI. V gave up 2 bases and J gave up 6 bases; unmatched junction bases: 7. This CDR3 spans 16 amino acids. CDR3 region: CASSYRSGQGDEKLFF. Written as DNA, the CDR3 is TGTGCCAGCAGTTACAGGTCGGGACAGGGTGATGAAAAACTGTTTTTT.

J is TRBJ1-6 and V is TRBV6-6, with a weak D call TRBD1 (6 bases). V was trimmed by 1 base and J by 5 bases, leaving 9 bases between them. The CDR3 is 15 amino acids. Germline V gives CDR1 MNHNY, CDR2 SVGAGI (reference sequence). The CDR3 sequence is CASSYLGADNSPLHF. The CDR3 DNA reads as TGTGCCAGCAGTTACTTGGGGGCGGATAATTCACCCCTCCACTTT.

A single count supports this clone. The CDR3 is CASSLQIQGSYGYTF. The CDR3 region has the DNA TGTGCCAGCAGTTTACAAATACAGGGGAGCTATGGCTACACCTTC. The rearrangement uses TRBV28 and TRBJ1-2; 7 bases line up with TRBD1. V shed 2 bases and J 4 bases; nucleotides not matched to a gene: 7. Looked up from germline, CDR1 is MDHEN and CDR2 is SYDVKM. This CDR3 contains 15 residues.

The chain joins TRBV4-2 to TRBJ2-1; 7 bases map to TRBD1. Germline CDR1 and CDR2: LGHNA and YNFKEQ. Trimming removed 0 bases from V and 2 bases from J; junction bases left unmatched: 7. CDR3 size: 17 residues. The CDR3 sequence: CASSQDLVTGPYNEQFF. The CDR3 DNA follows: TGTGCCAGCAGCCAAGATCTTGTGACAGGGCCCTACAATGAGCAGTTCTTC.

This clone was observed a single time. This sequence joins TRBV10-1 and TRBJ2-1; D may be TRBD2 (6 bases). The CDR3 covers 14 residues. With 2 bases removed from V and 8 bases from J, the gap between germline ends came to 13 bases. Germline CDR1 WNHNN, CDR2 SYGVQD (reference sequence). CDR3 DNA sequence: TGCGCCAGCAGTGAGCAGGGAGTAGCGGATGAGCAGTTCTTC. As protein: CASSEQGVADEQFF.

This rearrangement joins TRBV10-1 to TRBJ1-6; D ambiguous. There are 17 residues in the CDR3. V lost 2 bases, J lost 7 bases, and 18 bases lay in between. Germline CDR1 WNHNN, CDR2 SYGVQD (reference sequence). This chain's CDR3 is CASSEHHPRAINSPLHF. The DNA for the CDR3 is TGCGCCAGCAGTGAGCACCACCCGAGGGCTATCAATTCACCCCTCCACTTT.

This clone was seen once. The J gene is TRBJ1-3, the V gene TRBV2; possibly TRBD1 for D (6 bases). Germline V lookup: CDR1 SNHLY, CDR2 FYNNEI. The CDR3 has 14 residues. V lost 7 bases, J lost 6 bases, and 16 bases lay in between. CDR3 region: CASIREQGINTIYF. For the CDR3, the DNA is TGTGCCAGCATCCGGGAACAGGGTATAAACACCATATATTTT.

The V gene is TRBV28, the J gene TRBJ1-5, with 9 bases matching TRBD1. The ends lost 10 bases at V and 6 bases at J; junction bases unmatched: 13. Germline lookup yields CDR1 MDHEN and CDR2 SYDVKM. The CDR3 has 15 residues. The CDR3 region is CAITNPGTGSQPQHF. CDR3 DNA: TGTGCCATAACGAATCCCGGGACAGGGAGTCAGCCCCAGCATTTT.

The chain joins TRBV30 to TRBJ2-7, with D unclear. From germline, CDR1 is GTSNPN and CDR2 SVGIG (reference sequence). V dropped 2 bases and J dropped 3 bases, with 17 bases sitting between them. The CDR3 spans 15 residues. The CDR3 DNA follows: TGTGCCTGGAGTTATAATGGACCGCTAATCTACGAGCAGTACGTC. Translating gives CAWSYNGPLIYEQYV.

This sequence joins TRBV6-1 and TRBJ2-3, with 7 positions matching TRBD1. This CDR3 region has 15 residues. The germline V gene has CDR1 MNHNS and CDR2 SASEGT. V was pared by 3 bases and J by 5 bases, with 8 bases of the junction left unmatched. The CDR3 sequence: CASSDPHRGIDTQYF. The DNA for the CDR3 is TGTGCCAGCAGTGACCCCCACAGGGGCATAGATACGCAGTATTTT.

This clone was picked up one time. The chain employs TRBV28 and TRBJ1-3; D not resolved. The CDR3 extends over 15 amino acids. Trimming took 3 bases from V and 0 from J, leaving 9 bases between them. CDR1 and CDR2 (germline): MDHEN, SYDVKM. CDR3 sequence reads: CASSFRTNSGNTIYF. The CDR3 bases are TGTGCCAGCAGTTTCAGGACCAACTCTGGAAACACCATATATTTT. The complete variable domain, with remaining parts taken from reference TRBV28 and TRBJ1-3, reads DVKVTQSSRYLVKRTGEKVFLECVQDMDHENMFWYRQDPGLGLRLIYFSYDVKMKEKGDIPEGYSVSREKKERFSLILESASTNQTSMYLCASSFRTNSGNTIYFGEGSWLTVV.

With respect to this clone: The sample holds other DNA sequences that translate to the same CDR3. The chain uses TRBV5-1 and TRBJ1-4; D remains ambiguous. Germline CDR1 and CDR2: SGHRS and YFSETQ. This CDR3 has 13 residues. V lost 0 bases, J lost 8 bases, and 8 bases lay in between. CDR3 sequence (DNA): TGCGCCAGCAGCTTGGAGGTTGGGGAAAAACTGTTTTTT. It translates to CASSLEVGEKLFF.

Note on this clone: Mismatch with germline at one junction end may stem from a read error. Additional DNA sequences in this sample encode the identical CDR3. The V gene is TRBV19, the J gene TRBJ1-2, with D unclear. The germline V gene has CDR1 LNHDA and CDR2 SQIVND (reference sequence). The CDR3 has 12 amino acids. CDR3: CASKGSGYGYTF. The CDR3 nucleotides read TGTGCCAGTAAGGGTTCCGGTTATGGTTACACCTTC.

This clone came up once. V gene TRBV5-1 combines with J gene TRBJ1-3; a weak D match, TRBD1 (6 bases). The V end was cut by 5 bases, the J end by 0 bases, with 18 bases between. The germline V gene has CDR1 SGHRS and CDR2 YFSETQ. There are 17 residues in the CDR3. In DNA form, the CDR3 reads TGCGCCAGCAGTTACTGGGACCGGGACAACTCTGGAAACACCATATATTTT. This gives the protein CASSYWDRDNSGNTIYF.

The V call is TRBV3-1 (or the pseudogene TRBV3-2), the J call TRBJ2-7; maybe TRBD2 (6 bases). Germline assignment: CDR1 LGHDT and CDR2 YNNKEL (reference sequence). V lost 5 bases, J lost 7 bases, and 12 bases lay in between. This CDR3 has 12 amino acids. Written as DNA, the CDR3 is TGTGCCAGCAGCAATACTCGGGGGGAGCAGTACTTC. As protein: CASSNTRGEQYF.

The gene calls are TRBV15 and TRBJ1-5; tentative D call: TRBD1 (5 bases). With 1 base removed from V and 3 bases from J, the gap between germline ends came to 10 bases. Germline assignment: CDR1 LNHNV and CDR2 YYDKDF (reference sequence). This CDR3 is built from 15 residues. This CDR3 reads CATSRGGPSNQPQHF. In DNA form, the CDR3 reads TGTGCCACCAGCAGAGGGGGCCCTTCCAATCAGCCCCAGCATTTT.

V is TRBV18 and J is TRBJ2-7; no reliable D call. The CDR3 covers 13 residues. Germline-derived CDR1 and CDR2 are KGHSH and LQKENI. With 2 bases removed from V and 1 base from J, the gap between germline ends came to 6 bases. The CDR3 spells CASSPTPSYEQYV. The CDR3, as DNA: TGTGCCAGCTCACCAACACCTTCCTACGAGCAGTACGTC.

V gene TRBV7-2 combines with J gene TRBJ2-7; D might be TRBD2 (5 bases). This CDR3 has 14 residues. Trimming took off 9 bases at V and 1 base at J, with 16 bases between the two ends. The germline gives CDR1 SGHTA, CDR2 FQGNSA. The CDR3 sequence is CARRLFGGSYEQYF. The DNA for the CDR3 is TGTGCCAGGAGACTGTTTGGCGGGTCCTACGAGCAGTACTTC.

The V and J genes are TRBV5-1 and TRBJ2-5; D is unclear. This CDR3 spans 14 amino acids. Per the germline V gene, CDR1 is SGHRS and CDR2 is YFSETQ. Trimming cost V 0 bases and J 7 bases, with 13 bases left between them. The chain's CDR3 is CASSLAGGVGTQYF. The CDR3 coding sequence is TGCGCCAGCAGCTTGGCGGGCGGTGTAGGGACCCAGTACTTC.

This rearrangement joins TRBV7-9 to TRBJ1-2, with a weak D call TRBD1 (5 bases). Trimming stripped 0 bases from V and 2 bases from J, with 10 bases between. This CDR3 region has 15 residues. Germline V gives CDR1 SEHNR, CDR2 FQNEAQ (reference sequence). CDR3 DNA: TGTGCCAGCAGCTTAGCGCTCCCAGGGAACTATGGCTACACCTTC. Its protein product is CASSLALPGNYGYTF. Together with reference TRBV7-9 and TRBJ1-2, the CDR3 gives the full variable domain: DTGVSQNPRHKITKRGQNVTFRCDPISEHNRLYWYRQTLGQGPEFLTYFQNEAQLEKSRLLSDRFSAERPKGSFSTLEIQRTEQGDSAMYLCASSLALPGNYGYTFGSGTRLTVV.

The J gene is TRBJ2-7, the V gene TRBV3-1 (or the pseudogene TRBV3-2); the D gene is possibly TRBD2 (6 bases). Trimming removed 4 bases from V and 6 bases from J, with 25 bases in between. The CDR3 has 17 amino acids. Germline V CDR1 and CDR2: LGHDT, YNNKEL (reference sequence). The CDR3: CASSLEFRERYGGEQYF. CDR3 in DNA: TGTGCCAGCAGCCTTGAATTTCGGGAGAGATACGGAGGCGAGCAGTACTTC.

V is TRBV5-1 and J is TRBJ1-2, with 8 bases aligning to TRBD1. V shed 4 bases and J 4 bases; nucleotides not matched to a gene: 15. This CDR3 is 17 amino acids long. Germline assignment: CDR1 SGHRS and CDR2 YFSETQ. Here the CDR3 reads CASSPGGGAGGIYGYTF. The CDR3 coding sequence is TGCGCCAGCAGCCCAGGGGGTGGAGCAGGGGGCATCTATGGCTACACCTTC.

This chain connects TRBV14 to TRBJ2-1, with 9 bases identical to TRBD2. The CDR3 covers 15 residues. With 5 bases clipped from V and 8 bases from J, the junction kept 10 bases outside the gene matches. Germline assignment: CDR1 SGHDN and CDR2 FVKESK. This chain's CDR3 is CASSVRGAGGHEQFF. CDR3 DNA: TGTGCCAGCAGCGTCCGAGGGGCGGGGGGGCATGAGCAGTTCTTC.

The rearrangement links TRBV3-1 (or the pseudogene TRBV3-2) to TRBJ1-1; possibly TRBD1 for D (5 bases). Looked up from germline, CDR1 is LGHDT and CDR2 is YNNKEL (reference sequence). V was shortened by 0 bases and J by 11 bases, with 7 bases between the two germline ends. The CDR3 contains 11 residues. In DNA, the CDR3 is TGTGCCAGCAGCCAAGAGGGGGGGGCTTTCTTT. This sequence encodes CASSQEGGAFF.

The rearrangement links TRBV3-1 (or the pseudogene TRBV3-2) to TRBJ2-5; 8 bases are shared with TRBD1. V lost 4 bases to trimming and J lost 4 bases; unmatched junction nucleotides: 2. Germline V gives CDR1 LGHDT, CDR2 YNNKEL (reference sequence). This CDR3 contains 13 residues. Here the CDR3 DNA reads TGTGCCAGCAGCCGGACAGGGACAGAGACCCAGTACTTC. This encodes CASSRTGTETQYF.

V is TRBV7-9 and J is TRBJ1-2, with D hard to call. The CDR3 runs 14 residues. Trimming shortened V by 3 bases and J by 5 bases, and 13 bases separated the two germline ends. CDR1 SEHNR and CDR2 FQNEAQ come from the germline V gene (reference sequence). CDR3 DNA sequence: TGTGCCAGCAGCTTGATAGAACCTCTATATGGCTACACCTTC. This encodes CASSLIEPLYGYTF.